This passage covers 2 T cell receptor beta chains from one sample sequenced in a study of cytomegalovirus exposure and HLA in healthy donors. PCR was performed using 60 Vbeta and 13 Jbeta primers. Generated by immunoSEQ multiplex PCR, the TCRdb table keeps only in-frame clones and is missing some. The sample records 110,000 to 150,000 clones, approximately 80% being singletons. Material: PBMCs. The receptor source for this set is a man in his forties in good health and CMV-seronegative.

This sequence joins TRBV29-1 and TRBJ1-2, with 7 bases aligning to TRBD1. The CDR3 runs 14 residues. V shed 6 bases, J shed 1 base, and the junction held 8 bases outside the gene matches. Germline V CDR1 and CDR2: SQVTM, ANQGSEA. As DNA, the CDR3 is TGCAGCGTAGGACGGGACAGCAGTAACTATGGCTACACCTTC. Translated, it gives CSVGRDSSNYGYTF.

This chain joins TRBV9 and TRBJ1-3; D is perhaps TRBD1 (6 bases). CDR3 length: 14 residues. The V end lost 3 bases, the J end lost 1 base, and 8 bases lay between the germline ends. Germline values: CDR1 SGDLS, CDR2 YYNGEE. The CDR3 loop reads CASSGQVSGNTIYF. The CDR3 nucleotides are TGTGCCAGCAGCGGACAGGTTTCTGGAAACACCATATATTTT.